This TCR beta chain was found in a study of blood T cell repertoires in COVID-19. Study details: Acute and convalescent COVID-19 samples came from the United States, Italy and Spain. T cells, B-cell-depleted T cells, or PBMCs supplied cDNA or gDNA.

The CDR3 has 16 amino acids. V lost 7 bases and J lost 0, with 16 bases in between. CDR1 and CDR2 (germline): MNHEY, SVGEGT. Per the original methods: Estimation of nucleated cell counts was performed using reference gene primer amplification. TCRdb's table, derived via immunoSEQ multiplex PCR, lists solely in-frame clones and lacks some. V and J calls and clone size are given by that table; D and trimming were obtained from the DNA. The data show 85,000 to 100,000 clones, with 79% seen just once and roughly 20% held by the top ten. The sample was peripheral blood. The rearrangement links TRBV6-2 or TRBV6-3 to TRBJ2-1; D gene uncertain. The clonotype was recovered from a woman aged 80 or older with active or convalescent COVID-19. CDR3 nucleotide sequence: TGTGCCAGCACCCCTCCAGCGTGGAGCTCCTACAATGAGCAGTTCTTC. This sequence encodes CASTPPAWSSYNEQFF.